The 12 T cell receptor beta chains below come from one sample, sequenced in a study of beta chain features in type 1 diabetes. Points from the study as a whole: A moderate, significant TCRB CDR3 shortening appeared in type 1 diabetes across four CD4+ subsets.

Sequenced material consisted of expressed TCRB transcripts (all of the isolated RNA was reverse transcribed). TCRdb's table, derived via immunoSEQ multiplex PCR, lists solely in-frame clones and lacks some. The table shows more than 250,000 clones, with roughly 22% occurring only once. The antigens for these receptors are not known. The sample comprised naive CD4+ T cells from blood. The source of these receptors is a woman in her forties with type 1 diabetes.

The chain links TRBV30 to TRBJ2-2; 7 nucleotides agree with TRBD1. V was pared by 3 bases and J by 4 bases, with 5 bases of the junction left unmatched. The length of the CDR3 is 14 residues. Per germline, CDR1 GTSNPN and CDR2 SVGIG (reference sequence). The CDR3 loop is CAWRGDSPTGELFF. In DNA form, the CDR3 reads TGTGCCTGGAGGGGGGACAGTCCCACCGGGGAGCTGTTTTTT. The variable domain in full, with the rest retrieved from reference TRBV30 and TRBJ2-2, is SQTIHQWPATLVQPVGSPLSLECTVEGTSNPNLYWYRQAAGRGLQLLFYSVGIGQISSEVPQNLSASRPQDRQFILSSKKLLLSDSGFYLCAWRGDSPTGELFFGEGSRLTVL.

This clone was found a few times. The CDR3 coding sequence is TGCGCCAGCAGCGCAGGACAGGGCGCCTACAATGAGCAGTTCTTC. This gives the protein CASSAGQGAYNEQFF. The chain combines TRBV5-1 with TRBJ2-1, with 8 bases aligning to TRBD1. CDR3 size: 15 residues. Germline V gene sequence: CDR1 SGHRS, CDR2 YFSETQ. V lost 4 bases to trimming and J lost 2 bases; unmatched junction nucleotides: 5.

This clone was counted only a few times. The chain combines TRBV15 with TRBJ1-5; TRBD1 agrees at 8 bases. The germline V gene has CDR1 LNHNV and CDR2 YYDKDF (reference sequence). This CDR3 has 17 residues. V trimming: 0 bases; J trimming: 1 base; junction bases outside the gene matches: 5. The CDR3 DNA is TGTGCCACCAGCAGAGATCAGGGGGCGCGAAGCAATCAGCCCCAGCATTTT. Protein product: CATSRDQGARSNQPQHF.

This clone was observed a handful of times. V is TRBV6-5 and J is TRBJ2-7; TRBD1 agrees at 7 bases. Trimming took 0 bases from V and 2 from J; bases not matched to a gene: 4. This CDR3 contains 15 residues. Per the germline V gene, CDR1 is MNHEY and CDR2 is SVGAGI. CDR3 amino acids: CASSYSKGAPYEQYF. The CDR3 DNA reads as TGTGCCAGCAGTTACTCAAAGGGGGCTCCCTACGAGCAGTACTTC.

The V and J genes are TRBV5-4 and TRBJ2-2; 8 bases match TRBD2. Germline CDR1 SGHNT, CDR2 YYREEE (reference sequence). The CDR3 spans 16 residues. Trimming removed 4 bases from V and 1 base from J; junction bases left unmatched: 6. The CDR3 loop reads CASSRIAGRNTGELFF. CDR3 nucleotides: TGTGCCAGCAGCCGCATAGCGGGACGGAACACCGGGGAGCTGTTTTTT.

Worth noting for this clone: Other DNA sequences in this sample translate to the same CDR3. V is TRBV18 and J is TRBJ1-1; D remains ambiguous. The CDR3 length is 13 residues. Trimming cost V 6 bases and J 3 bases, with 11 bases left between them. The V gene's germline CDR1 is KGHSH and CDR2 LQKENI. CDR3 loop: CASSGGQDTEAFF. In DNA, the CDR3 is TGTGCCAGCTCCGGAGGGCAGGACACTGAAGCTTTCTTT.

This clone has a single count. This same CDR3 is encoded by further DNA sequences in the sample. The V and J genes are TRBV30 and TRBJ1-1; no firm D call. Germline values: CDR1 GTSNPN, CDR2 SVGIG (reference sequence). V was trimmed by 3 bases and J by 1 base, leaving 6 bases between them. The CDR3 is 12 amino acids. The CDR3 region has the DNA TGTGCCTGGAGGGGAGGGAACACTGAAGCTTTCTTT. It is translated as CAWRGGNTEAFF.

The chain employs TRBV30 and TRBJ1-5; D uncertain. V lost 0 bases to trimming and J lost 3 bases, with 9 bases between them. CDR3 length: 14 residues. Germline values: CDR1 GTSNPN, CDR2 SVGIG (reference sequence). Here the CDR3 DNA reads TGTGCCTGGAGTGTAGAGGTGGTCAATCAGCCCCAGCATTTT. This gives the protein CAWSVEVVNQPQHF.

The V and J genes are TRBV19 and TRBJ2-5, with D possibly matching TRBD2 (5 bases). V was cut by 3 bases and J by 7 bases, with 12 bases left in between. CDR3 length: 13 residues. Per the germline V gene, CDR1 is LNHDA and CDR2 is SQIVND (reference sequence). The CDR3 region has the DNA TGTGCCAGTAGTATGGAGGCCAGTGGGACCCAGTACTTC. As protein: CASSMEASGTQYF.

Only a few counts were recorded for this clone. V is TRBV9 and J is TRBJ2-7; no clear D gene. Germline V gene sequence: CDR1 SGDLS, CDR2 YYNGEE. The CDR3 spans 14 residues. Trimming removed 2 bases from V and 7 bases from J, with 16 bases in between. CDR3 sequence (DNA): TGTGCCAGCAGCGTTTGGCCATCAGCGAGTGAGCAGTACTTC. Its protein product is CASSVWPSASEQYF.

This clone was picked up a small number of times. The V gene is TRBV15, the J gene TRBJ2-2, with 10 bases identical to TRBD2. CDR3 size: 16 residues. CDR1 is LNHNV and CDR2 is YYDKDF in the germline V gene (reference sequence). V was pared by 3 bases and J by 7 bases, with 8 bases of the junction left unmatched. The CDR3 reads CATSSEASGSVGELFF. In nucleotides, the CDR3 is TGTGCCACCAGCAGTGAGGCTAGCGGGAGTGTCGGGGAGCTGTTTTTT.

This clone was detected only a few times. The chain uses TRBV11-2 and TRBJ2-1; D is possibly TRBD2 (5 bases). Germline V CDR1 and CDR2: SGHAT, FQNNGV. The CDR3 has 16 amino acids. The V end was cut by 6 bases, the J end by 0 bases, with 15 bases between. In nucleotides, the CDR3 is TGTGCCAGCAGTTCCGGCGGGCGGAGCTCCTACAATGAGCAGTTCTTC. Its translation is CASSSGGRSSYNEQFF. The full variable domain, rest sourced from reference TRBV11-2 and TRBJ2-1, is EAGVAQSPRYKIIEKRQSVAFWCNPISGHATLYWYQQILGQGPKLLIQFQNNGVVDDSQLPKDRFSAERLKGVDSTLKIQPAKLEDSAVYLCASSSGGRSSYNEQFFGPGTRLTVL.